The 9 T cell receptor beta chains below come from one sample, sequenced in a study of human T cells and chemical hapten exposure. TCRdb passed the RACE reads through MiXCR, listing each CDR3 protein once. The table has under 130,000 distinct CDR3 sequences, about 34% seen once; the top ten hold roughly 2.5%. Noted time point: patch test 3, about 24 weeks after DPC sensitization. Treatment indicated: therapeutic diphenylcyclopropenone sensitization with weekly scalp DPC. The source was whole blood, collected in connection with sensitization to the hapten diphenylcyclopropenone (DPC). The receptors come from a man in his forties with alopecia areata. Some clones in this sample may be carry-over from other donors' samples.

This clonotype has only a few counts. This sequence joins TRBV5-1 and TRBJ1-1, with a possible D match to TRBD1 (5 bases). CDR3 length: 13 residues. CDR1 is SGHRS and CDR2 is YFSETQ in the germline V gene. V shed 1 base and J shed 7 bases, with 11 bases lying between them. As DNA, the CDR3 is TGCGCCAGCAGCTTGTCCGGGGCTGTTGAAGCTTTCTTT. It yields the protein CASSLSGAVEAFF.

The CDR3: CASSWRVAGGSSYNEQFF. For the CDR3, the DNA is TGTGCCAGCAGCTGGCGGGTAGCGGGAGGGAGCTCCTACAATGAGCAGTTCTTC. The rearrangement links TRBV5-6 to TRBJ2-1; 11 bases align to TRBD2. The CDR3 contains 18 residues. The V gene end was trimmed by 3 bases and the J gene end by 0 bases; junction bases not matched to a gene: 8. Germline values: CDR1 SGHDT, CDR2 YYEEEE.

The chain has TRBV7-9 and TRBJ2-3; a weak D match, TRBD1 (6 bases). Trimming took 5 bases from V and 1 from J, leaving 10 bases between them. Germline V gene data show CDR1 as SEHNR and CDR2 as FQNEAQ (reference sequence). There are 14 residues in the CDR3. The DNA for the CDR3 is TGTGCCAGCAGCACGGGACACGGCACAGATACGCAGTATTTT. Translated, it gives CASSTGHGTDTQYF.

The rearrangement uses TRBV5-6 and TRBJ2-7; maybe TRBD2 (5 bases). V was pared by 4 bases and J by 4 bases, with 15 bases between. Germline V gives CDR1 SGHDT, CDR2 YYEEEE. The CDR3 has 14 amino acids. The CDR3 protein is CASSVPGILYEQYV. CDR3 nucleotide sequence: TGTGCCAGCAGCGTACCGGGAATTTTGTACGAGCAGTACGTC.

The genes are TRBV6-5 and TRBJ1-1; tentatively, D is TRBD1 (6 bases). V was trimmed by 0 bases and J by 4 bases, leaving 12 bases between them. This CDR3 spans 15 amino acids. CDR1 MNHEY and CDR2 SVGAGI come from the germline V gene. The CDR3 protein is CASSYSRAGVTEAFF. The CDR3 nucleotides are TGTGCCAGCAGTTACTCTCGTGCAGGGGTCACTGAAGCTTTCTTT.

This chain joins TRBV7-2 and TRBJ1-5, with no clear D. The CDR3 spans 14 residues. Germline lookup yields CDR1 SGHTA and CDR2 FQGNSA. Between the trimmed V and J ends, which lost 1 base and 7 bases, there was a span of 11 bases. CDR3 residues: CASSLVDGYQPQHF. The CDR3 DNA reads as TGTGCCAGCAGCTTAGTTGACGGGTACCAGCCCCAGCATTTT.

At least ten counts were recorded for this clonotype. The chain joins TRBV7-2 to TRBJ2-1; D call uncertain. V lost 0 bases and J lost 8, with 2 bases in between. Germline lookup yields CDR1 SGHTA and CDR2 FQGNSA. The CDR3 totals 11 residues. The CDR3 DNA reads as TGTGCCAGCAGCTTAGCGGATGAGCAGTTCTTC. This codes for CASSLADEQFF.

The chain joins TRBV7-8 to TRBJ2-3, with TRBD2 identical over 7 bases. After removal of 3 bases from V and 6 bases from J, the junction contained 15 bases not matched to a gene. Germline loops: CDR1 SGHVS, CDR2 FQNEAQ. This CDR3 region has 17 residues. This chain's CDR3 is CASSFVFAGVGGDTQYF. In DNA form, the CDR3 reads TGTGCCAGCAGCTTTGTATTCGCGGGAGTGGGGGGGGATACGCAGTATTTT.

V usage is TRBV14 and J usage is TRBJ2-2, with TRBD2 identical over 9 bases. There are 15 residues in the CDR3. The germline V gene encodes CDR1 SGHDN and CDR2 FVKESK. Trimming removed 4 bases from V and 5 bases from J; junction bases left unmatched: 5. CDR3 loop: CASSPGLAQTGELFF. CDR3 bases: TGTGCCAGCAGCCCCGGACTAGCGCAGACCGGGGAGCTGTTTTTT.